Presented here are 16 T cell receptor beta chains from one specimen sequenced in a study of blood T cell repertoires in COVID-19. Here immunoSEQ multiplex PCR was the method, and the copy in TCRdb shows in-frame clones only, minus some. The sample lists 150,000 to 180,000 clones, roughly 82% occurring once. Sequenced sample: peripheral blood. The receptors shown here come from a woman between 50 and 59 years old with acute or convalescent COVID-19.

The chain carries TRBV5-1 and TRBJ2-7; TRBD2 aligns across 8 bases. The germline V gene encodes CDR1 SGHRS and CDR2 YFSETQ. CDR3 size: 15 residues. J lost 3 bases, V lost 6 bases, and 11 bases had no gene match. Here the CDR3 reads CASTPSTGGFYEQYF. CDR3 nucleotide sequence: TGCGCCAGCACGCCATCGACGGGGGGGTTCTACGAGCAGTACTTC.

CDR3 DNA: TGTGCCACCAGCAAAGGACAGGGTACTGATGAAAAACTGTTTTTT. Its translation is CATSKGQGTDEKLFF. J is TRBJ1-4 and V is TRBV15; TRBD1 matches 8 bases. Germline CDR1 reads LNHNV; CDR2 reads YYDKDF (reference sequence). Trimming cost V 4 bases and J 6 bases; bases outside gene matches: 7. This CDR3 has 15 amino acids. Full variable domain (remainder filled in from reference TRBV15 and TRBJ1-4): DAMVIQNPRYQVTQFGKPVTLSCSQTLNHNVMYWYQQKSSQAPKLLFHYYDKDFNNEADTPDNFQSRRPNTSFCFLDIRSPGLGDTAMYLCATSKGQGTDEKLFFGSGTQLSVL.

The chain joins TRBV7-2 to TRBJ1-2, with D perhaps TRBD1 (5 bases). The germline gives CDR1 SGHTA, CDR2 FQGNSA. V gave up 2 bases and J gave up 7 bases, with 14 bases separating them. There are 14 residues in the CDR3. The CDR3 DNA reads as TGTGCCAGCAGCTTATTCTCAGGGCCGAGTGGCTACACCTTC. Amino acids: CASSLFSGPSGYTF.

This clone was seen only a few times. The CDR3 loop reads CASRALAGGPYEQYF. The CDR3 DNA follows: TGCGCCAGCAGAGCTCTAGCGGGGGGGCCCTACGAGCAGTACTTC. The chain employs TRBV5-1 and TRBJ2-7; 12 bases are a match to TRBD2. Germline V CDR1 and CDR2: SGHRS, YFSETQ. The length of the CDR3 is 15 residues. The junction had 5 bases not matched to a gene; V was cut back by 5 bases and J by 2 bases.

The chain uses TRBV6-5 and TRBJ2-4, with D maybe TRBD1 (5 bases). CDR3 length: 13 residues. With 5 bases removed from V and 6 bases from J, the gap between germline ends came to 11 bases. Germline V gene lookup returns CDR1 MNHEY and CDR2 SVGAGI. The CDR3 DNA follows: TGTGCCAGCAGTCAGGGTCTTGTAAACATTCAGTACTTC. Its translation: CASSQGLVNIQYF.

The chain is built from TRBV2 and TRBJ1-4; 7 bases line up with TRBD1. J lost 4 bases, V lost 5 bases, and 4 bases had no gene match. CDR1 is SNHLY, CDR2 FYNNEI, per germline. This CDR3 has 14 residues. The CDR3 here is CASSMNRGNEKLFF. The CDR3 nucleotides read TGTGCCAGCAGTATGAACAGGGGTAATGAAAAACTGTTTTTT.

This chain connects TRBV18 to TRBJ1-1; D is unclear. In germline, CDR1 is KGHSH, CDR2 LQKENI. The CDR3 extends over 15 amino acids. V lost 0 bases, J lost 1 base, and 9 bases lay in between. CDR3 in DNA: TGTGCCAGCTCACCACCCGGACTGCCGAACACTGAAGCTTTCTTT. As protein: CASSPPGLPNTEAFF.

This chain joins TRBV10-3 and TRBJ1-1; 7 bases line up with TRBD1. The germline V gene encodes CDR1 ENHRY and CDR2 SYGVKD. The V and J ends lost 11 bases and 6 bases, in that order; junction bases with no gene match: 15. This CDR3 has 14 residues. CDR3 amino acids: CAAGPQGRIPEAFF. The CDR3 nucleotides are TGTGCCGCGGGTCCACAGGGGAGGATCCCTGAAGCTTTCTTT.

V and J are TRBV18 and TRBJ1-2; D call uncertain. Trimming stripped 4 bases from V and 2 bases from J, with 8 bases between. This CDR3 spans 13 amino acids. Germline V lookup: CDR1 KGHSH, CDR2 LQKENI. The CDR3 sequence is CASSHVQNYGYTF. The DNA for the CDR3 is TGTGCCAGCTCACATGTACAGAACTATGGCTACACCTTC.

CDR3 DNA: TGTGCCAGCTCACGAGACCGGGGAGCTGAGACCCAGTACTTC. It specifies CASSRDRGAETQYF. The V call is TRBV18, the J call TRBJ2-5, with a tentative D call TRBD2 (5 bases). V was shortened by 4 bases and J by 5 bases, with 14 bases between the two germline ends. The CDR3 is made up of 14 amino acids. Germline-derived CDR1 and CDR2 are KGHSH and LQKENI.

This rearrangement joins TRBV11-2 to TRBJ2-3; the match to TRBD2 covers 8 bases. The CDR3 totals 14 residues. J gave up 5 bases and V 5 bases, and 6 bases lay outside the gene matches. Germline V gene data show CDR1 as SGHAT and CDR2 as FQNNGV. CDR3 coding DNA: TGTGCCAGCAGCCCCCCCCGGGAGGGAGATACGCAGTATTTT. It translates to CASSPPREGDTQYF.

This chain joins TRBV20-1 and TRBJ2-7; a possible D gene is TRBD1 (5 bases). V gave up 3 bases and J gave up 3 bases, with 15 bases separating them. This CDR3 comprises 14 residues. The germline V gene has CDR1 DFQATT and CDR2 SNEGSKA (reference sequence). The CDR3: CSASSVRQGYEQYF. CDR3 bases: TGCAGTGCTAGTTCGGTCAGGCAGGGCTACGAGCAGTACTTC.

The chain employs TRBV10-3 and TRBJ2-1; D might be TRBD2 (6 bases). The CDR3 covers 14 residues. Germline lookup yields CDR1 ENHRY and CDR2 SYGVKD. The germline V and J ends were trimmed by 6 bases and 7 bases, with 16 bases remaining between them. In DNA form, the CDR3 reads TGTGCCATCAGGGGTGAGGGAGGACTTAATGAGCAGTTCTTC. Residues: CAIRGEGGLNEQFF.

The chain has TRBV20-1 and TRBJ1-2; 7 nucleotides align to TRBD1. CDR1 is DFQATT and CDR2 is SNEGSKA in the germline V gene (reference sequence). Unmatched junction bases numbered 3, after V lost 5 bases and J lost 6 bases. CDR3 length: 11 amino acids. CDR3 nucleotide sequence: TGCAGTGCTTCGGGACAGAATGGCTACACCTTC. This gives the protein CSASGQNGYTF.

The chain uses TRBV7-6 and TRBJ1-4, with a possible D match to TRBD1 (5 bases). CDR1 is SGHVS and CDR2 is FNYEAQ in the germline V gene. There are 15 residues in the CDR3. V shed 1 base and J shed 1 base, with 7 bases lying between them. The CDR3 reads CASSLGQGTNEKLFF. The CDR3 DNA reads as TGTGCCAGCAGCTTAGGCCAGGGAACTAATGAAAAACTGTTTTTT.

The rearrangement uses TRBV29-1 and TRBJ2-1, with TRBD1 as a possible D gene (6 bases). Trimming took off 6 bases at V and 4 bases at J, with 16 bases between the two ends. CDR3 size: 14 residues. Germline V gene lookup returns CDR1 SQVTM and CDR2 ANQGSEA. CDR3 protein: CSVSGAGPYNEQFF. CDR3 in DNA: TGCAGCGTCTCAGGGGCGGGCCCTTACAATGAGCAGTTCTTC.